The sequence of this TCR beta chain was determined in a study of post-analysis software for immune sequencing data. On the study more broadly: Multiple sclerosis in the patients followed relapsing-remitting, secondary progressive and progressive-relapsing courses. Whole-study findings and limits: Same-batch samples co-clustered strongly by F measure. In patients, TRBV5-6, TRBV5-1 and TRBV20-1 belonged to roughly 5 TRBV segments found more frequently than in controls. Patients with multiple sclerosis recorded significantly lower normalized Chao1 diversity than controls, the study found.

Trimming removed 4 bases from V and 0 bases from J, with 12 bases in between. Germline loops: CDR1 MGHRA, CDR2 YSYEKL. The CDR3 loop spans 15 amino acids. This clonotype has only a few counts. Its antigen is unknown. Researchers reported that TCR beta cDNA libraries carried unique molecular identifiers. Some 500,000 cDNA molecules were recovered from an input of 1 to 10 million T cells. TCRdb reanalysed the PCR reads using MiXCR and keeps one entry per CDR3 protein. The sample carries roughly 620,000 distinct CDR3 sequences, about 40% recorded once. This clonotype was sampled from a girl aged 10 to 17 with multiple sclerosis. Input material: blood. The chain has TRBV4-1 and TRBJ1-2, with D unclear. The chain's CDR3 is CASSRIWDSNYGYTF. The CDR3 DNA is TGCGCCAGCAGCCGCATATGGGATTCTAACTATGGCTACACCTTC.